The 29 T cell receptor beta chains presented below share a single source sample, sequenced in a study of T cell repertoires in cytomegalovirus infection. One entry per CDR3 protein, called by TCRdb with MiXCR from the reads. This table has about a million distinct CDR3 sequences, approximately 31% appearing once. No antigen has been assigned to these receptors. Sequences were derived from cultured CD8+ T cells from PBMCs, sampled from culture after CMV antigen stimulation. The receptor source for this set is a human donor in good health (CMV status not recorded). Some clones in this sample may be carry-over from other donors' samples.

Comments on this clonotype: One base away lies a much larger clone, so this may be a sequencing read error. The J gene is TRBJ1-5, the V gene TRBV2; the D is unclear. The CDR3 covers 13 residues. V was cut by 7 bases and J by 2 bases, with 9 bases left in between. Per germline, CDR1 SNHLY and CDR2 FYNNEI. For the CDR3, the DNA is TGTGCCAGCAATATCGGGGGCAATCAGCCCCAGCATTTT. Its translation is CASNIGGNQPQHF.

The rearrangement joins TRBV6-1 to TRBJ2-7; D is unclear. V dropped 9 bases and J dropped 2 bases, with 17 bases sitting between them. Germline loops: CDR1 MNHNS, CDR2 SASEGT. CDR3 length equals 14 residues. CDR3 bases: TGTGCCAGTTCAAACCGTATTTTGGCCTACGAGCAGTACTTC. It encodes CASSNRILAYEQYF.

This clonotype was detected many times. This chain uses TRBV18 with TRBJ2-2, with 10 bases matching TRBD1. Looked up from germline, CDR1 is KGHSH and CDR2 is LQKENI. V shed 5 bases and J 3 bases; nucleotides not matched to a gene: 3. The CDR3 has 15 residues. The DNA of the CDR3 is TGTGCCAGCTCATCAGGGACAGGGGACACCGGGGAGCTGTTTTTT. Its protein is CASSSGTGDTGELFF.

This clonotype was counted between two and nine times. V gene TRBV6-5 combines with J gene TRBJ1-6; D is undetermined. The V end lost 4 bases, the J end lost 7 bases, and 5 bases lay between the germline ends. This CDR3 is built from 12 residues. The germline gives CDR1 MNHEY, CDR2 SVGAGI. The CDR3 DNA follows: TGTGCCAGCAGTTGGATAAATTCACCCCTCCACTTT. This translates into CASSWINSPLHF.

This clonotype appeared a few times. The chain employs TRBV27 and TRBJ1-2; tentative D call: TRBD1 (6 bases). Trimming removed 8 bases from V and 8 bases from J, with 18 bases in between. In germline, CDR1 is MNHEY, CDR2 SMNVEV (reference sequence). This CDR3 contains 13 residues. The CDR3 protein is CASAGTSRRGYTF. DNA of the CDR3: TGTGCCAGCGCTGGGACATCCCGGCGGGGCTACACCTTC.

This clonotype has only a few counts. V and J are TRBV7-3 and TRBJ1-1, with TRBD1 matching 9 bases. Trimming took 5 bases from V and 4 from J; bases not matched to a gene: 14. This CDR3 has 17 amino acids. CDR1 SGHTA and CDR2 FQGTGA come from the germline V gene. Here the CDR3 reads CASSLTGTGLMVTEAFF. CDR3 DNA: TGTGCCAGCAGCCTTACCGGGACAGGGCTGATGGTCACTGAAGCTTTCTTT. The complete variable domain, with remaining parts taken from reference TRBV7-3 and TRBJ1-1, reads GAGVSQTPSNKVTEKGKYVELRCDPISGHTALYWYRQSLGQGPEFLIYFQGTGAADDSGLPNDRFFAVRPEGSVSTLKIQRTERGDSAVYLCASSLTGTGLMVTEAFFGQGTRLTVV.

CDR3 region: CASSQGKQGFSAGELFF. In DNA, the CDR3 is TGCGCCAGCAGCCAAGGGAAGCAGGGATTCAGTGCCGGGGAGCTGTTTTTT. This chain joins TRBV4-3 and TRBJ2-2; a possible D gene is TRBD1 (5 bases). The CDR3 is 17 amino acids. Germline V lookup: CDR1 LGHNA, CDR2 YSLEER. Trimming cost V 1 base and J 6 bases, with 18 bases left between them.

This clonotype was seen only a few times. The rearrangement joins TRBV12-3 or TRBV12-4 to TRBJ2-1; D possibly corresponds to TRBD1 (6 bases). V was trimmed by 2 bases and J by 9 bases, leaving 11 bases between them. This CDR3 has 13 residues. CDR3 nucleotide sequence: TGTGCCAGCAGTTTATATGGGACAACTGAGCAGTTCTTC. Its translation is CASSLYGTTEQFF.

This clonotype was counted at least ten times. The CDR3 sequence: CASSLDGGSYNEQFF. The CDR3 region has the DNA TGTGCCAGCAGCTTAGATGGGGGTTCCTACAATGAGCAGTTCTTC. The J gene is TRBJ2-1, the V gene TRBV7-9; the D gene could be TRBD1 or TRBD2 (5 bases each). The CDR3 extends over 15 amino acids. Germline-derived CDR1 and CDR2 are SEHNR and FQNEAQ (reference sequence). The ends were cut back, 1 base at V and 1 base at J, with 8 bases in the middle.

The genes are TRBV6-5 and TRBJ2-3; D perhaps matches TRBD2 (6 bases). Germline V lookup: CDR1 MNHEY, CDR2 SVGAGI. V dropped 6 bases and J dropped 3 bases, with 25 bases sitting between them. This CDR3 comprises 18 residues. The CDR3 protein is CASSLKKIRGERTDTQYF. The CDR3 region has the DNA TGTGCCAGCAGCCTCAAAAAAATACGCGGGGAGAGGACAGATACGCAGTATTTT.

The chain employs TRBV5-6 and TRBJ2-6; D is tentatively TRBD1 or TRBD2 (5 bases each). The CDR3 is 15 residues long. Between the trimmed V and J ends, which lost 4 bases and 2 bases, there was a span of 10 bases. Germline V lookup: CDR1 SGHDT, CDR2 YYEEEE. This CDR3 reads CASSVVGAGANVLTF. The DNA of the CDR3 is TGTGCCAGCAGCGTCGTGGGGGCTGGGGCCAACGTCCTGACTTTC.

The CDR3 loop reads CASSGPELSGELFF. As DNA, the CDR3 is TGTGCCAGCAGTGGGCCCGAGCTTTCCGGGGAGCTGTTTTTT. V gene TRBV2 combines with J gene TRBJ2-2; D unresolved. This CDR3 is 14 amino acids long. From germline, CDR1 is SNHLY and CDR2 FYNNEI. V was pared by 4 bases and J by 6 bases, with 12 bases between.

This clonotype was recorded once. The chain employs TRBV27 and TRBJ1-1; maybe TRBD1 (5 bases). Trimming pared 3 bases from V and 1 base from J, leaving 9 bases between. Germline loops: CDR1 MNHEY, CDR2 SMNVEV (reference sequence). CDR3 size: 14 residues. The CDR3 region is CASSFIGTNTEAFF. The CDR3 nucleotides read TGTGCCAGCAGTTTTATCGGGACGAACACTGAAGCTTTCTTT.

This clonotype has just a few counts. The chain has TRBV25-1 and TRBJ2-2; 8 bases fit TRBD1. This CDR3 has 17 residues. The germline CDR1 and CDR2 sequences are MGHDK and SYGVNS. With V trimmed by 3 bases and J by 3 bases, 9 bases remained unmatched. CDR3 DNA: TGTGCCAGCAGTGACCCTCCGGACAGGGTTTACACCGGGGAGCTGTTTTTT. It translates to CASSDPPDRVYTGELFF.

This clonotype has a count of ten or more. This chain connects TRBV4-1 to TRBJ2-1; TRBD2 is a possible D gene (6 bases). Germline values: CDR1 MGHRA, CDR2 YSYEKL. The CDR3 runs to 15 residues. V shed 5 bases and J shed 5 bases, with 16 bases lying between them. CDR3 coding DNA: TGCGCCAGCAGCTCCCAACGGGGGAGTAACAATGAGCAGTTCTTC. It yields the protein CASSSQRGSNNEQFF.

The gene calls are TRBV5-5 and TRBJ1-1, with D unresolved. CDR3 size: 12 residues. The V end lost 7 bases, the J end lost 0 bases, and 7 bases lay between the germline ends. Germline CDR1 is SGHKS and CDR2 is YYEKEE (reference sequence). The CDR3 nucleotides are TGTGCCAGCGGGAACTTGAACACTGAAGCTTTCTTT. Protein product: CASGNLNTEAFF.

This clonotype was observed at least ten times. The chain has TRBV7-8 and TRBJ2-1; 10 bases align to TRBD1. Germline V gives CDR1 SGHVS, CDR2 FQNEAQ. Trimming took 5 bases from V and 1 from J; bases not matched to a gene: 5. The CDR3 covers 16 residues. CDR3 loop: CASSEPGQGSYNEQFF. The CDR3 DNA reads TGTGCCAGCAGCGAACCGGGACAGGGGTCCTACAATGAGCAGTTCTTC.

This clonotype turned up a few times. The junction departs from germline at one end; a sequencing error may be responsible. CDR3 DNA sequence: TGTGCCAGCAGCCAAGATGGCGCCGAGGAGTACTTC. Translated, it gives CASSQDGAEEYF. The rearrangement joins TRBV14 to TRBJ2-7, with D unclear. Germline V CDR1 and CDR2: SGHDN, FVKESK. The CDR3 is 12 amino acids.

The chain is built from TRBV20-1 and TRBJ2-5, with TRBD2 identical over 7 bases. This CDR3 contains 16 residues. From germline, CDR1 is DFQATT and CDR2 SNEGSKA (reference sequence). J lost 1 base, V lost 3 bases, and 11 bases had no gene match. CDR3 coding DNA: TGCAGTGCTAGCGGGACTACCTACCATCTCCAAGAGACCCAGTACTTC. This encodes CSASGTTYHLQETQYF.

Many counts were recorded for this clonotype. The rearrangement links TRBV7-2 to TRBJ2-7; D remains ambiguous. This CDR3 comprises 11 residues. Looked up from germline, CDR1 is SGHTA and CDR2 is FQGNSA. The ends were cut back, 5 bases at V and 3 bases at J, with 5 bases in the middle. The CDR3 DNA reads TGTGCCAGCAGCACCCTCTACGAGCAGTACTTC. Translated, it gives CASSTLYEQYF.

This clonotype showed up many times. The chain has TRBV7-2 and TRBJ2-2; 10 positions match TRBD2. The germline V gene encodes CDR1 SGHTA and CDR2 FQGNSA. The CDR3 loop spans 16 amino acids. V was pared by 5 bases and J by 6 bases, with 9 bases of the junction left unmatched. In nucleotides, the CDR3 is TGTGCCAGCAGCGCAGCGGGGGGGCCAAGGGCCGGGGAGCTGTTTTTT. Its translation is CASSAAGGPRAGELFF.

This clonotype was picked up a small number of times. Its ends do not fully match the called genes, so a read error is possible. The rearrangement uses TRBV7-6 and TRBJ2-1; 8 bases map to TRBD1. The germline V gene has CDR1 SGHVS and CDR2 FNYEAQ. This CDR3 is built from 12 residues. The CDR3 DNA reads TGTGCCAGCAGTTCCCACCGGGACAGGCACGTCTTC. Residues: CASSSHRDRHVF.

This clonotype was detected a few times. V gene TRBV20-1 combines with J gene TRBJ2-3; TRBD1 is a possible D gene (6 bases). Trimming shortened V by 4 bases and J by 0 bases, and 14 bases separated the two germline ends. The CDR3 covers 15 residues. The germline V gene encodes CDR1 DFQATT and CDR2 SNEGSKA (reference sequence). This CDR3 is CSAMNRDISTDTQYF. The CDR3 DNA reads TGCAGTGCTATGAACCGGGACATTAGCACAGATACGCAGTATTTT.

The genes are TRBV5-8 and TRBJ2-1; D ambiguous. Germline V gene lookup returns CDR1 SGHTS and CDR2 YDEGEE. The CDR3 runs 12 residues. The V end lost 2 bases, the J end lost 6 bases, and 6 bases lay between the germline ends. This chain's CDR3 is CASSFSVNEQFF. CDR3 bases: TGTGCCAGCAGCTTCTCCGTCAATGAGCAGTTCTTC.

This clonotype has a handful of counts. The rearrangement links TRBV6-1 to TRBJ1-5; D not certain. Germline V lookup: CDR1 MNHNS, CDR2 SASEGT. This CDR3 has 13 amino acids. Between the trimmed V and J ends, which lost 7 bases and 4 bases, there was a span of 11 bases. The CDR3 loop reads CASTNPYNQPQHF. CDR3 coding DNA: TGTGCCAGCACCAATCCGTATAATCAGCCCCAGCATTTT.

The chain uses TRBV12-5 and TRBJ1-2; perhaps TRBD1 as D (6 bases). V was shortened by 7 bases and J by 2 bases, with 17 bases between the two germline ends. In germline, CDR1 is LGHNT, CDR2 FRNRAP. The CDR3 totals 15 residues. The CDR3 region has the DNA TGTGCTAGTGACCCAACCGGACAGCCCAACTATGGCTACACCTTC. Amino acid sequence: CASDPTGQPNYGYTF.

V usage is TRBV24-1 and J usage is TRBJ2-1, with 8 nucleotides matching TRBD1. The trim removed 5 bases at V and 8 bases at J, leaving 7 bases unmatched. This CDR3 spans 14 amino acids. Germline CDR1 is KGHDR and CDR2 is SFDVKD. The CDR3 region has the DNA TGTGCCACCAGTGGGAGGACAGGGCCTGATGAGCAGTTCTTC. Protein: CATSGRTGPDEQFF.

This clonotype was counted only a few times. The V call is TRBV4-1, the J call TRBJ1-5, with unresolved D. The ends were cut back, 0 bases at V and 4 bases at J, with 16 bases in the middle. Germline-derived CDR1 and CDR2 are MGHRA and YSYEKL. The CDR3 has 17 residues. CDR3 nucleotide sequence: TGCGCCAGCAGCCAAGACCCGGAGAGCAGCCGTAATCAGCCCCAGCATTTT. As protein: CASSQDPESSRNQPQHF.

There are many counts of this clonotype. The genes are TRBV7-9 and TRBJ2-2; D might be TRBD1 (5 bases). The CDR3 extends over 15 amino acids. V lost 5 bases to trimming and J lost 1 base, with 11 bases between them. CDR1 is SEHNR, CDR2 FQNEAQ, per germline (reference sequence). Written as DNA, the CDR3 is TGTGCCAGCAGCCCCCACGACAGGAACACCGGGGAGCTGTTTTTT. Encoded protein: CASSPHDRNTGELFF.